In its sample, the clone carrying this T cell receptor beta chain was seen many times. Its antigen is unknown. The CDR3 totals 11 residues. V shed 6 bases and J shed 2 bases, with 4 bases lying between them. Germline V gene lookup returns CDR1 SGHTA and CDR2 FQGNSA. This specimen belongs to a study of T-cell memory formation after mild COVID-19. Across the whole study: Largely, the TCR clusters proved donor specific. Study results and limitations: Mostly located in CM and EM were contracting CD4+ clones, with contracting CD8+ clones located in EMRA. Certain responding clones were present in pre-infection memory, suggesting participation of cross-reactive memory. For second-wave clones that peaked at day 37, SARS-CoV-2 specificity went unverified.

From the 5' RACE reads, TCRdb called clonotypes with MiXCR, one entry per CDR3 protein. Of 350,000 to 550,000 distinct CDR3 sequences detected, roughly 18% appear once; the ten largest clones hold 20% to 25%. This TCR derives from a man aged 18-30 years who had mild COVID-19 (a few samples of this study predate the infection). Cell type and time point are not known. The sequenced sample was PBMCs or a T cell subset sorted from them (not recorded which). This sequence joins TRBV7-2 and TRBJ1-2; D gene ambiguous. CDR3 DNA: TGTGCCAGCAGTTCAAACTATGGCTACACCTTC. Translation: CASSSNYGYTF.